The rows below give T cell receptor beta chains drawn from one sample of a study of blood T cell repertoires in COVID-19. Sequencing used immunoSEQ multiplex PCR; TCRdb keeps in-frame clones, though not all of them. This table has roughly 72,000 clones, roughly 82% appearing once. Sequenced input: peripheral blood. The receptor source for this set is a woman of 80 years or more with acute or convalescent COVID-19. The CDR3 runs from the conserved cysteine through the conserved F or W. Each record gives: J gene, clone size, V gene, D gene, CDR3 DNA, CDR3 protein. D genes are given only for firm matches. The size of a clone is reported for some rows only, either as once, few or many, or as a class for expanded clones.

J gene: TRBJ1-1
clone size: .
V gene: TRBV15
D gene: .
CDR3 DNA: TGTGCCACCAGCAGATCAAATCGAGGACATTTGAACACTGAAGCTTTCTTT
CDR3 protein: CATSRSNRGHLNTEAFF

J gene: TRBJ1-6
clone size: .
V gene: TRBV5-8
D gene: TRBD1
CDR3 DNA: TGTGCCAGCAGCTTGCAGCCGGGACAGGGATTACCCCTCCACTTT
CDR3 protein: CASSLQPGQGLPLHF

J gene: TRBJ2-7
clone size: .
V gene: TRBV19
D gene: TRBD2
CDR3 DNA: TGTGCCAGTAGTATAGGGGCGGGAGGGCCCGACGAGCAGTACTTC
CDR3 protein: CASSIGAGGPDEQYF

J gene: TRBJ2-3
clone size: .
V gene: TRBV7-9
D gene: .
CDR3 DNA: TGTGCCAGCAGCTTTCTAGATACGCAGTATTTT
CDR3 protein: CASSFLDTQYF

J gene: TRBJ2-1
clone size: .
V gene: TRBV19
D gene: TRBD1
CDR3 DNA: TGTGCCAGTAGTATAGATCCCCTTAGAGGGGGCCCCTACAATGAGCAGTTCTTC
CDR3 protein: CASSIDPLRGGPYNEQFF

J gene: TRBJ1-5
clone size: .
V gene: TRBV7-2
D gene: .
CDR3 DNA: TGTGCCAGCAGCCCAGGGATATATAGCAATCAGCCCCAGCATTTT
CDR3 protein: CASSPGIYSNQPQHF

J gene: TRBJ1-1
clone size: .
V gene: TRBV5-6
D gene: TRBD1
CDR3 DNA: TGTGCCAGCAACCTACAGGGGGCTGAAGCTTTCTTT
CDR3 protein: CASNLQGAEAFF

J gene: TRBJ1-2
clone size: .
V gene: TRBV27
D gene: .
CDR3 DNA: TGTGCCAGCAGTTCCACCCGCTCAGGTGGCTACACCTTC
CDR3 protein: CASSSTRSGGYTF

J gene: TRBJ1-1
clone size: .
V gene: TRBV5-1
D gene: .
CDR3 DNA: TGCGCCAGCAGCTTTCCGGGGGGGAACACTGAAGCTTTCTTT
CDR3 protein: CASSFPGGNTEAFF

J gene: TRBJ2-1
clone size: few
V gene: TRBV5-1
D gene: .
CDR3 DNA: TGCGCCAGCAGCGTGGGACATAACTCCTACAATGAGCAGTTCTTC
CDR3 protein: CASSVGHNSYNEQFF

J gene: TRBJ2-1
clone size: .
V gene: TRBV9
D gene: TRBD2
CDR3 DNA: TGTGCCAGCAGCCAGGGACTAGCGGATTACAATGAGCAGTTCTTC
CDR3 protein: CASSQGLADYNEQFF

J gene: TRBJ1-5
clone size: .
V gene: TRBV19
D gene: TRBD1
CDR3 DNA: TGTGCCACCACCCGGGACAGGGCTTCGGTTGGCAATCAGCCCCAGCATTTT
CDR3 protein: CATTRDRASVGNQPQHF

J gene: TRBJ1-2
clone size: .
V gene: TRBV5-1
D gene: .
CDR3 DNA: TGCGCCAGCAGCTTGGGGGTCATGGGGCGCAACTATGGCTACACCTTC
CDR3 protein: CASSLGVMGRNYGYTF

J gene: TRBJ1-2
clone size: .
V gene: TRBV6-6
D gene: .
CDR3 DNA: TGTGCCAGCAGCCTACAAGGGGAACTGGGCTACACCTTC
CDR3 protein: CASSLQGELGYTF

J gene: TRBJ2-5
clone size: .
V gene: TRBV19
D gene: TRBD2
CDR3 DNA: TGTGCCAGTAGTATAGAGGAGGGGAGGGAGGAGACCCAGTACTTC
CDR3 protein: CASSIEEGREETQYF

J gene: TRBJ2-1
clone size: .
V gene: TRBV9
D gene: TRBD1
CDR3 DNA: TGTGCCAGCAGCGTAGGGACAGGGAGAATCAATGAGCAGTTCTTC
CDR3 protein: CASSVGTGRINEQFF